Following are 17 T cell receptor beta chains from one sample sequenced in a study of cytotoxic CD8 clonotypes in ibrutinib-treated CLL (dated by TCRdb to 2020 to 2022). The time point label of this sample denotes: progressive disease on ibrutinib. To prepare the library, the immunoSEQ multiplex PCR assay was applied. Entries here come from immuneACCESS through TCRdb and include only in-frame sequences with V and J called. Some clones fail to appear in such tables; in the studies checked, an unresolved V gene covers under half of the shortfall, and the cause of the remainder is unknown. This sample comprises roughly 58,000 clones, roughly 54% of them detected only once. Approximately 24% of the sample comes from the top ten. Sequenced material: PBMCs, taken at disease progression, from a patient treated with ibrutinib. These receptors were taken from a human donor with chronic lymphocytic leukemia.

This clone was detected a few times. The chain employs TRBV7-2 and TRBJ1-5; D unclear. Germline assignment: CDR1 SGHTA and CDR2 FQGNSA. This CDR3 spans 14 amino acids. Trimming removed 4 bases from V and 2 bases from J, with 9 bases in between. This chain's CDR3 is CASSSRPGNQPQHF. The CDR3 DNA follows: TGTGCCAGCAGCTCGCGCCCGGGCAATCAGCCCCAGCATTTT.

The CDR3 bases are TGTGCCAGCAGCACCAGGGCGGGCGGGAGATACGAGCAGTACTTC. Its translation is CASSTRAGGRYEQYF. The chain joins TRBV7-2 to TRBJ2-7, with 7 bases matching TRBD2. V was pared by 5 bases and J by 4 bases, with 11 bases of the junction left unmatched. The length of the CDR3 is 15 residues. The germline CDR1 and CDR2 sequences are SGHTA and FQGNSA.

Here the CDR3 DNA reads TGTGCCAGCAGAAGGACTAGCGCAGATACGCAGTATTTT. Its protein product is CASRRTSADTQYF. The chain employs TRBV27 and TRBJ2-3, with TRBD2 matching over 9 bases. Trimming at V came to 6 bases and at J to 4 bases, leaving 2 bases not matched to a gene. From germline, CDR1 is MNHEY and CDR2 SMNVEV (reference sequence). The CDR3 is 13 amino acids.

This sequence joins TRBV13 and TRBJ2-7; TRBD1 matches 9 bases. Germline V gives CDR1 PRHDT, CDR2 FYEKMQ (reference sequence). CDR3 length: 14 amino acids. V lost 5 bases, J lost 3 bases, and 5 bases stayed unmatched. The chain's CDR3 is CASSLDRGSYEQYF. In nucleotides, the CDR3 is TGTGCCAGCAGCCTCGACAGGGGGAGCTACGAGCAGTACTTC.

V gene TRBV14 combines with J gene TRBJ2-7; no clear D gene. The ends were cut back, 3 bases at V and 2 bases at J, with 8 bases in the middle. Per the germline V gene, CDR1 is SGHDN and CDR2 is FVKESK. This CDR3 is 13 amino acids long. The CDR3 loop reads CASSQRYPYEQYF. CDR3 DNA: TGTGCCAGCAGCCAGAGATATCCCTACGAGCAGTACTTC.

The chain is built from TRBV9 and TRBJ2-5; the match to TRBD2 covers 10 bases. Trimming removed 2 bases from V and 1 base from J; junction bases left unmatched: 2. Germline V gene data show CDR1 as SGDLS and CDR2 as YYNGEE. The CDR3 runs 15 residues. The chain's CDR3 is CASSVTSGAQETQYF. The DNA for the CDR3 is TGTGCCAGCAGCGTTACTAGCGGGGCCCAAGAGACCCAGTACTTC. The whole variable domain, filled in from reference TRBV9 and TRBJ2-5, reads DSGVTQTPKHLITATGQRVTLRCSPRSGDLSVYWYQQSLDQGLQFLIQYYNGEERAKGNILERFSAQQFPDLHSELNLSSLELGDSALYFCASSVTSGAQETQYFGPGTRLLVL.

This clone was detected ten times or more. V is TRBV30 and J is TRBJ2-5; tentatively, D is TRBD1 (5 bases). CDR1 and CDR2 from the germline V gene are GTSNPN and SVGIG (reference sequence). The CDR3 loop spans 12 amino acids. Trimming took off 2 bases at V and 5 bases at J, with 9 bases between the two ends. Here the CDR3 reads CAWSPGIETQYF. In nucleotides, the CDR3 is TGTGCCTGGAGTCCAGGGATTGAGACCCAGTACTTC.

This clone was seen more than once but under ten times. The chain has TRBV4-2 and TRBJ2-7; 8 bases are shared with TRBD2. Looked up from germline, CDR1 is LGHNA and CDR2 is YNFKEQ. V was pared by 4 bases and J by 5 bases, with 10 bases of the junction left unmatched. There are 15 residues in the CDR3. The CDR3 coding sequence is TGTGCCAGCAGCCTAGGGACTAGGGTCGTCGACGAGCAGTACTTC. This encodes CASSLGTRVVDEQYF.

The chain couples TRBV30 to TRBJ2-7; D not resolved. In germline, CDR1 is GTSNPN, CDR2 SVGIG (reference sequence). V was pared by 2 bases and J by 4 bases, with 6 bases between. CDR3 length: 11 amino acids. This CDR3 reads CAWSKRYEQYF. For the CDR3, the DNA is TGTGCCTGGAGTAAGAGATACGAGCAGTACTTC.

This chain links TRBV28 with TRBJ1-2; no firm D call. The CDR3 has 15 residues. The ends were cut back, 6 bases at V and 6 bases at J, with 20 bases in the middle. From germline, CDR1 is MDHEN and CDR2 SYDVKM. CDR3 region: CASRGWGRDDHGYTF. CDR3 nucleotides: TGTGCCAGCAGAGGTTGGGGTAGGGATGATCATGGCTACACCTTC.

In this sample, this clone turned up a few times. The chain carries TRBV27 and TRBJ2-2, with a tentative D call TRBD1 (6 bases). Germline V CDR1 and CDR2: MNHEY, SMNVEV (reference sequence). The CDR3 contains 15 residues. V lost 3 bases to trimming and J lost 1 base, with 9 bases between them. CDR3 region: CASSFRDMNTGELFF. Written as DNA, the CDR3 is TGTGCCAGCAGTTTCAGGGACATGAACACCGGGGAGCTGTTTTTT.

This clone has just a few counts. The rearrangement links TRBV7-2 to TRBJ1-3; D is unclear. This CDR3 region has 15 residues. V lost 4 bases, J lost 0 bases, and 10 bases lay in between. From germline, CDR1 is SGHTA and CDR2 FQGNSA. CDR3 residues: CASSSAGNSGNTIYF. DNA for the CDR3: TGTGCCAGCAGCTCCGCGGGGAACTCTGGAAACACCATATATTTT. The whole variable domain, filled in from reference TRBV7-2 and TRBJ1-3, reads GAGVSQSPSNKVTEKGKDVELRCDPISGHTALYWYRQSLGQGLEFLIYFQGNSAPDKSGLPSDRFSAERTGGSVSTLTIQRTQQEDSAVYLCASSSAGNSGNTIYFGEGSWLTVV.

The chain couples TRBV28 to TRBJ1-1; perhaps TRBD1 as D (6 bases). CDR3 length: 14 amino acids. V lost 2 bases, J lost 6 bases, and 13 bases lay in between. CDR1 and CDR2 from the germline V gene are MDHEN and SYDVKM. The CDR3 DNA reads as TGTGCCAGCAGTTTAACTTCCGCAGGGGCTGAAGCTTTCTTT. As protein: CASSLTSAGAEAFF.

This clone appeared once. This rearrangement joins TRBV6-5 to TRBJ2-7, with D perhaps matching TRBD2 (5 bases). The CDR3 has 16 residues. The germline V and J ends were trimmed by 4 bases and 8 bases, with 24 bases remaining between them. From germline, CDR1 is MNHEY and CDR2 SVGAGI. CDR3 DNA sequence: TGTGCCAGCAGTTCCATCGCCGGAGGACTGATTACGAAGCAGTACTTC. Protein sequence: CASSSIAGGLITKQYF.

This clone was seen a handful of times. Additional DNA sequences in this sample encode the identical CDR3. As DNA, the CDR3 is TGTGCCAGCAGCTTAGGAGAGACCCAGTACTTC. Its protein is CASSLGETQYF. V and J are TRBV11-2 and TRBJ2-5, with D unclear. This CDR3 comprises 11 residues. Trimming cost V 1 base and J 4 bases, with 1 base left between them. Germline V CDR1 and CDR2: SGHAT, FQNNGV.

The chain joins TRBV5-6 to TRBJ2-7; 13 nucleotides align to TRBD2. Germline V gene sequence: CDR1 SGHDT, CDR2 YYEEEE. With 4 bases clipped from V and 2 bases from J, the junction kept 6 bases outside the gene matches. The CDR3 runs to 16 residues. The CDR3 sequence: CASSPIGTSGTYEQYF. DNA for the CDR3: TGTGCCAGCAGCCCGATCGGGACTAGCGGGACCTACGAGCAGTACTTC.

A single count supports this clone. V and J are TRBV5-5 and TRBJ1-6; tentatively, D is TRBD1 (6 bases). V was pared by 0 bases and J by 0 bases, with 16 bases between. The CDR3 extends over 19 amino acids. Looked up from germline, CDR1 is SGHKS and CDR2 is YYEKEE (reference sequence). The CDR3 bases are TGTGCCAGCAGCTTGGATCGGACAGCAAAGAGCTCCTATAATTCACCCCTCCACTTT. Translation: CASSLDRTAKSSYNSPLHF.